This TCR beta chain stems from a study of T cell responses to AZD1222 COVID-19 vaccine. Study results and limitations: Seropositive status at baseline applied to only 6 or 7 AZD1222 recipients.

The CDR3 has 19 residues. Germline loops: CDR1 SGHKS, CDR2 YYEKEE (reference sequence). Trimming cost V 2 bases and J 1 base; bases outside gene matches: 12. Produced via immunoSEQ multiplex PCR; TCRdb's table is partial and in-frame only. The sample lists roughly 50,000 clones, roughly nine tenths occurring once. Remarks on this clone: Its antigen remains unidentified.

This sequence joins TRBV5-5 and TRBJ2-6; 7 bases line up with TRBD1. The sequenced sample was peripheral blood, obtained 28 days after the second AZD1222 dose. The TCR was taken from an adult who received the AZD1222 COVID-19 vaccine. CDR3 in DNA: TGTGCCAGCAGCTTCGCTGAGACAGGGTTTTTATCTGGGGCCAACGTCCTGACTTTC. The encoded protein is CASSFAETGFLSGANVLTF.